This record covers a single T cell receptor beta chain. The data originate from a study of shared clonotypes between healthy human individuals. Trimming removed 2 bases from V and 5 bases from J, with 5 bases in between. CDR1 is SGHNT and CDR2 is YYREEE in the germline V gene (reference sequence). The CDR3 length is 11 residues. Profiling relied on immunoSEQ multiplex PCR, and the TCRdb table lists in-frame clones only, not all of them. The sample records 950,000 to 1,300,000 clones, about 74% being singletons. The source is a man in his late teens or twenties in good health. Specimen: memory CD4+ T cells sorted from blood. Subset denoted: CD45RA-negative fraction. The chain recombines TRBV5-4 with TRBJ2-7, with D uncertain. CDR3 in amino acids: CASSLRDEQYF. The CDR3 DNA follows: TGTGCCAGCAGCTTAAGGGACGAGCAGTACTTC.